Sequencing of this TCR beta chain was carried out in a study of OX40 agonist ivuxolimab in advanced cancers. The germline V gene has CDR1 MNHEY and CDR2 SMNVEV (reference sequence). Trimming left V 5 bases short and J 6 bases short, with 19 bases between. This CDR3 has 15 amino acids. To note about this clone: Its matching antigen is unknown.

Whole-study findings and limits: Both CD4+ and CD8+ T cell populations in blood had undergone clonal expansion by week 6 at 0.1 to 3.0 mg/kg.

Clones were sequenced by immunoSEQ multiplex PCR, and TCRdb holds only the in-frame ones, with some missing. The table lists approximately 84,000 clones, approximately 89% of them singletons. J is TRBJ1-1 and V is TRBV27, with D maybe TRBD1 (5 bases). This specimen was CD4+ or CD8+ T cells sorted from blood, taken in a trial of the OX40 agonist ivuxolimab. The receptor's source is an adult with an advanced solid tumor such as melanoma, head and neck, liver or kidney cancer. The CDR3 reads CASSQTSRVLAEAFF. The CDR3, as DNA: TGTGCCAGCAGTCAGACCTCCAGGGTTCTGGCTGAAGCTTTCTTT.